These T cell receptor beta chains were read from a single sample in a study of blood T cell repertoires in COVID-19. TCRdb's table, derived via immunoSEQ multiplex PCR, lists solely in-frame clones and lacks some. Found here are about 150,000 clones, approximately 88% of them singletons; the top ten hold less than 2.5%. Sequences were obtained from peripheral blood. The origin of the receptors is a man aged 65 to 79 with acute or convalescent COVID-19. CDR3s include the opening cysteine and the closing phenylalanine or tryptophan. A D gene is named only where the DNA matches it firmly. Expanded clones get a size class; other rows say once, few or many, or leave the size out.

D gene	V gene	J gene	clone size	CDR3 protein	CDR3 DNA
-	TRBV28	TRBJ1-6	-	CASSSFGGDNSPLHF	TGTGCCAGCAGTAGTTTCGGGGGGGATAATTCACCCCTCCACTTT
TRBD1	TRBV5-1	TRBJ2-7	-	CASHAGTGDAGRTYEQYF	TGCGCCAGCCACGCGGGTACAGGGGACGCCGGGCGTACCTACGAGCAGTACTTC
-	TRBV27	TRBJ2-2	-	CASSPTGLNTGELFF	TGTGCCAGCAGTCCGACAGGCCTGAACACCGGGGAGCTGTTTTTT
TRBD2	TRBV7-9	TRBJ2-2	-	CASSLFGRGSGGPGELFF	TGTGCCAGCAGCTTATTCGGCCGGGGTAGCGGGGGCCCCGGGGAGCTGTTTTTT
-	TRBV9	TRBJ1-2	-	CASSGAETNYGYTF	TGTGCCAGCAGCGGCGCGGAAACTAACTATGGCTACACCTTC
TRBD1	TRBV24-1	TRBJ2-5	-	CATSDPGGAGGGETQYF	TGTGCCACCAGTGACCCTGGAGGGGCAGGGGGCGGAGAGACCCAGTACTTC
-	TRBV21-1	TRBJ2-3	-	CASSKIAGGTDTQYF	TGTGCCAGCAGCAAAATAGCGGGGGGCACAGATACGCAGTATTTT
TRBD1	TRBV7-3	TRBJ2-2	-	CASSFQPGQGRGELFF	TGTGCCAGCAGCTTTCAACCGGGACAGGGGAGAGGGGAGCTGTTTTTT
-	TRBV28	TRBJ2-3	-	CASSFNVFTGVTDTQYF	TGTGCCAGCAGTTTCAATGTGTTCACCGGGGTGACAGATACGCAGTATTTT
-	TRBV7-9	TRBJ2-7	few	CASSLSGRGEAYYEQYF	TGTGCCAGCAGCTTAAGTGGTAGAGGGGAGGCCTACTACGAGCAGTACTTC
-	TRBV3-1/TRBV3-2	TRBJ1-5	-	CASSQVPGEPQHF	TGTGCCAGCAGCCAAGTGCCGGGGGAGCCCCAGCATTTT
-	TRBV5-4	TRBJ1-2	once	CASSLPGRPRGYTF	TGTGCCAGCAGCTTGCCGGGTCGGCCGCGTGGCTACACCTTC
-	TRBV19	TRBJ1-2	-	CASSPTANYGYTF	TGTGCCAGTAGTCCGACAGCGAACTATGGCTACACCTTC
-	TRBV18	TRBJ2-7	-	CASSPAGAISYEQYF	TGTGCCAGCTCACCAGCAGGGGCCATTTCCTACGAGCAGTACTTC
-	TRBV5-8	TRBJ1-1	-	CASSFRTQGVEAFF	TGTGCCAGCAGCTTCCGGACACAGGGAGTAGAAGCTTTCTTT
-	TRBV20-1	TRBJ1-2	-	CSASGGGGDYGYTF	TGCAGTGCTAGTGGGGGAGGCGGAGACTATGGCTACACCTTC
-	TRBV3-1/TRBV3-2	TRBJ2-1	-	CASSQPNSMFF	TGTGCCAGCAGCCAACCTAACAGCATGTTCTTC
TRBD1	TRBV5-4	TRBJ2-1	-	CASSWDRGNEQFF	TGTGCCAGCAGCTGGGACAGAGGGAATGAGCAGTTCTTC
-	TRBV7-6	TRBJ2-7	-	CASSPGQQGLREQYF	TGTGCCAGCAGCCCAGGACAGCAGGGCCTGCGCGAGCAGTACTTC
TRBD1	TRBV29-1	TRBJ2-2	-	CSVEPDRVTGELFF	TGCAGCGTTGAACCGGACAGGGTGACCGGGGAGCTGTTTTTT
-	TRBV2	TRBJ1-4	-	CASRKDRGGEKLFF	TGTGCCAGCAGGAAGGACCGCGGCGGGGAAAAACTGTTTTTT
-	TRBV6-2/TRBV6-3	TRBJ2-3	-	CASSYQGTQYF	TGTGCCAGCAGTTACCAGGGGACGCAGTATTTT
-	TRBV5-1	TRBJ2-1	-	CASRQTPGTPHNEQFF	TGCGCCAGCAGACAAACACCCGGGACTCCGCACAATGAGCAGTTCTTC
TRBD2	TRBV5-6	TRBJ2-3	-	CASSLLAGGGTDTQYF	TGTGCCAGCAGCTTGCTAGCGGGAGGTGGGACAGATACGCAGTATTTT
-	TRBV6-5	TRBJ2-3	-	CASTYQLDTQYF	TGTGCCAGCACGTACCAGTTAGATACGCAGTATTTT
TRBD2	TRBV4-1	TRBJ2-1	-	CASSQTSLEAGLAGKDEQFF	TGCGCCAGCAGCCAAACATCACTAGAAGCAGGACTAGCGGGAAAGGATGAGCAGTTCTTC